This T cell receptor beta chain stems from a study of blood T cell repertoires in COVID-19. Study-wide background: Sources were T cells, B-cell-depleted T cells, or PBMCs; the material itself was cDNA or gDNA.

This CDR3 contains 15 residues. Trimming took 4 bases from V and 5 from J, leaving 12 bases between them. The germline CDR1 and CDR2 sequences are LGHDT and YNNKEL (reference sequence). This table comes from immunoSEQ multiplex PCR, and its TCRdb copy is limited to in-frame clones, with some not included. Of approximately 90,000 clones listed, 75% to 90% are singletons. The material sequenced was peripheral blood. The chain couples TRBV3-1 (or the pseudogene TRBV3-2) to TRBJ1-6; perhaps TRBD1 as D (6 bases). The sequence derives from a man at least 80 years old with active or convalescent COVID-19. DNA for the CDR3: TGTGCCAGCAGCCGAGTCGGGGACAATAATTCACCCCTCCACTTT. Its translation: CASSRVGDNNSPLHF.